The subject of this entry is one T cell receptor beta chain. V lost 6 bases and J 5 bases, leaving 26 bases between the germline ends. This CDR3 spans 17 amino acids. Germline V lookup: CDR1 MNHEY, CDR2 SMNVEV (reference sequence). The sample is drawn from a study of cytomegalovirus exposure and HLA in healthy donors. Use of 60 Vbeta and 13 Jbeta primers characterized the PCR. Measured with immunoSEQ multiplex PCR; TCRdb has only the in-frame clones, and not every one. The sample has more than 95,000 clones; 60% to 85% are singletons. The origin of this receptor is a man between 40 and 49 years old in good health and CMV-seronegative. Sequences were obtained from PBMCs. This sequence joins TRBV27 and TRBJ2-7; D unclear. The CDR3 here is CASRMSGLDGTDNEQYF. As DNA, the CDR3 is TGTGCCAGCAGGATGTCAGGCCTCGACGGTACAGACAACGAGCAGTACTTC.